Below, 14 T cell receptor beta chains from the same sample are listed, as sequenced in a study of blood T cells in healthy people across ages (dated by TCRdb to the mid-2010s). The receptor library was made with 5' RACE. These reads were obtained on an Illumina HiSeq 2500. A second 7 to 11 cycle PCR used a sample-barcoded 5' primer and a J-beta primer mix. Starting from the raw public reads, TCRdb applied fastp trimming at Q25, assembled clones with MiXCR and retained in-frame beta chains. Duplicate CDR3 protein sequences are folded into a single record with the most common DNA and genes. The table for this sample lists 910,000 or so distinct CDR3 sequences; roughly half of them were counted only once. The top ten hold 20% to 25% of the sample. The sequenced material came from blood. The receptors shown here come from a woman aged 55 to 70 in good health.

The J gene is TRBJ2-1, the V gene TRBV7-9; 12 nucleotides line up with TRBD2. V shed 4 bases, J shed 9 bases, and the junction held 13 bases outside the gene matches. Germline CDR1 SEHNR, CDR2 FQNEAQ (reference sequence). The CDR3 has 17 residues. The CDR3 protein is CASSSPGTSGRGAEQFF. DNA of the CDR3: TGTGCCAGCAGCTCCCCGGGGACTAGCGGGCGGGGAGCTGAGCAGTTCTTC.

Note on this clonotype: A read error may explain this, as a much larger clone is one base away. This chain connects TRBV29-1 to TRBJ2-7; D not resolved. The CDR3 consists of 13 residues. The germline V gene has CDR1 SQVTM and CDR2 ANQGSEA. Trimming stripped 7 bases from V and 7 bases from J, with 20 bases between. CDR3 in DNA: TGCAGCGCTTCACCATATAGCTACAATGAGCAGTACTTC. Residues: CSASPYSYNEQYF.

This chain connects TRBV29-1 to TRBJ2-5, with TRBD1 identical over 7 bases. CDR1 SQVTM and CDR2 ANQGSEA come from the germline V gene. The CDR3 sequence is 13 residues long. J was trimmed by 0 bases and V by 6 bases; bases with no gene match: 4. CDR3 sequence reads: CSVLGQNQETQYF. CDR3 DNA sequence: TGCAGCGTGCTGGGACAGAACCAAGAGACCCAGTACTTC.

V is TRBV4-1 and J is TRBJ2-1, with 7 bases fitting TRBD1. The germline V gene encodes CDR1 MGHRA and CDR2 YSYEKL. The CDR3 has 16 amino acids. V was pared by 4 bases and J by 8 bases, with 14 bases of the junction left unmatched. The CDR3 sequence is CASSPISGAGGHEQFF. DNA of the CDR3: TGCGCCAGCAGCCCTATCTCTGGGGCAGGGGGTCATGAGCAGTTCTTC.

This chain uses TRBV6-2 or TRBV6-3 with TRBJ2-7; D is tentatively TRBD1 or TRBD2 (5 bases each). This CDR3 is 14 amino acids long. The V end was cut by 5 bases, the J end by 2 bases, with 13 bases between. In germline, CDR1 is MNHEY, CDR2 SVGEGT. The CDR3 region has the DNA TGTGCCAGCAGTCGGGACGGCCCGACCTACGAGCAGTACTTC. Amino acids: CASSRDGPTYEQYF.

The chain employs TRBV5-6 and TRBJ1-5, with TRBD1 identical over 9 bases. Germline lookup yields CDR1 SGHDT and CDR2 YYEEEE. CDR3 length equals 15 residues. V shed 8 bases and J 0 bases; nucleotides not matched to a gene: 6. The CDR3 sequence: CARPDRGYSNQPQHF. For the CDR3, the DNA is TGTGCCAGACCGGACAGGGGTTATAGCAATCAGCCCCAGCATTTT.

The chain employs TRBV28 and TRBJ2-2, with unresolved D. Germline values: CDR1 MDHEN, CDR2 SYDVKM. CDR3 length: 13 residues. V gave up 5 bases and J gave up 4 bases, with 8 bases separating them. The DNA for the CDR3 is TGTGCCAGCAGTACCACACCCACCGGGGAGCTGTTTTTT. This translates into CASSTTPTGELFF.

The sample holds a few counts of this clonotype. This chain uses TRBV7-2 with TRBJ2-1, with 10 bases identical to TRBD2. Germline assignment: CDR1 SGHTA and CDR2 FQGNSA. This CDR3 comprises 15 residues. Losses at the gene ends were 1 base for V and 8 bases for J; bases not matched to a gene: 5. CDR3 bases: TGTGCCAGCAGCTTAGGGCTAGCGGGAGTTGATGAGCAGTTCTTC. This sequence encodes CASSLGLAGVDEQFF.

This clonotype showed up just a few times. This chain connects TRBV27 to TRBJ2-1, with 9 bases that match TRBD2. The J segment lost 4 bases and the V segment lost 7 bases, leaving 11 bases of the junction unmatched. The CDR3 length is 16 residues. CDR1 and CDR2 (germline): MNHEY, SMNVEV (reference sequence). The DNA for the CDR3 is TGTGCCAGCAAGGGTAGTGGGCTAGCGGGATACAATGAGCAGTTCTTC. Translating it yields CASKGSGLAGYNEQFF.

The V gene is TRBV10-3, the J gene TRBJ1-2; no clear D. The germline V gene encodes CDR1 ENHRY and CDR2 SYGVKD. CDR3 length: 14 residues. V lost 0 bases and J 5 bases, leaving 10 bases between the germline ends. In nucleotides, the CDR3 is TGTGCCATCAGTGAGTCAGGACCTGGGTATGGCTACACCTTC. It encodes CAISESGPGYGYTF.

The chain is built from TRBV15 and TRBJ2-4, with D hard to call. Gene TRBJ2-7 matches the end of the DNA better, so the J call may be wrong. Germline CDR1 is LNHNV and CDR2 is YYDKDF (reference sequence). This CDR3 contains 13 residues. CDR3 coding DNA: TGTGCCACCAGCAGAGATCAAGCCTACGAGCAGTACTTC. This codes for CATSRDQAYEQYF.

The chain recombines TRBV5-1 with TRBJ2-1, with 8 nucleotides matching TRBD2. Judging by the DNA end, TRBJ2-7 fits better; the J call may be wrong. Germline CDR1 and CDR2: SGHRS and YFSETQ. The length of the CDR3 is 16 residues. This CDR3 is CASSLAGTRGYNEQYF. For the CDR3, the DNA is TGCGCCAGCAGCTTGGCCGGGACTAGGGGGTACAATGAGCAGTACTTC.

The CDR3 DNA reads as TGTGCCAGTAACGCCGGACGGGACTACGAGCAGTACTTC. Protein: CASNAGRDYEQYF. The J gene is TRBJ2-4, the V gene TRBV19; possible D gene TRBD2, 5 bases. The J call may be wrong; the DNA end is better matched by TRBJ2-7. CDR1 and CDR2 (germline): LNHDA, SQIVND (reference sequence). The CDR3 loop spans 13 amino acids.

The chain joins TRBV7-9 to TRBJ2-4; no definite D call. The tail of the sequence fits TRBJ2-7 better, so the J call may be wrong. The CDR3 is 11 amino acids. Germline V gives CDR1 SEHNR, CDR2 FQNEAQ (reference sequence). The CDR3 protein is CASANVYEQYF. CDR3 nucleotides: TGTGCCAGCGCCAATGTCTACGAGCAGTACTTC.